Following are 30 T cell receptor beta chains from one sample sequenced in a study of T cells after yellow fever vaccination. TCRdb re-called the 5' RACE reads through MiXCR, storing one row per CDR3 protein. Among around 65,000 distinct CDR3 sequences listed, approximately 5% were seen once. The sample consisted of CD4+ T cells sorted from PBMCs, taken roughly 15 days after the first yellow fever vaccination. These receptor sequences come from a man aged 18 to 30 who received the YFV17D yellow fever vaccine.

This clonotype was found many times. V is TRBV6-5 and J is TRBJ2-3; D may be TRBD1 or TRBD2 (5 bases each). Trimming shortened V by 7 bases and J by 2 bases, and 16 bases separated the two germline ends. The CDR3 spans 15 residues. CDR1 is MNHEY, CDR2 SVGAGI, per germline. The CDR3 is CASTGSGLATDTQYF. The CDR3 DNA follows: TGTGCCAGCACAGGGTCGGGGCTAGCCACAGATACGCAGTATTTT.

This clonotype was seen many times. The chain uses TRBV25-1 and TRBJ1-5; TRBD1 aligns across 7 bases. Trimming took 4 bases from V and 6 from J; bases not matched to a gene: 3. The CDR3 covers 13 residues. Germline V lookup: CDR1 MGHDK, CDR2 SYGVNS. This CDR3 is CASSGQGGQPQHF. CDR3 nucleotide sequence: TGTGCCAGCAGTGGACAGGGTGGTCAGCCCCAGCATTTT.

This sequence joins TRBV13 and TRBJ2-7, with D unclear. The CDR3 runs 13 residues. Per germline, CDR1 PRHDT and CDR2 FYEKMQ (reference sequence). With 9 bases removed from V and 6 bases from J, the gap between germline ends came to 18 bases. The CDR3 loop reads CARSPGLLGEQYV. The CDR3 DNA reads TGTGCCAGGAGCCCCGGGCTCCTCGGCGAGCAGTACGTC.

This clonotype was seen ten or more times. The chain's CDR3 is CASSSSGQGLGEQYF. As DNA, the CDR3 is TGCGCCAGCAGCTCCTCTGGACAAGGGCTTGGCGAGCAGTACTTC. The chain couples TRBV5-1 to TRBJ2-7; possible D gene TRBD1, 5 bases. The germline gives CDR1 SGHRS, CDR2 YFSETQ. This CDR3 is built from 15 residues. The V and J ends lost 3 bases and 6 bases respectively, with 19 bases between them.

This clonotype was recorded many times. DNA of the CDR3: TGTGCCAGCAGATTCCGGGACACCACCTACGAGCAGTACTTC. Translating it yields CASRFRDTTYEQYF. The rearrangement joins TRBV6-1 to TRBJ2-7; the D gene is possibly TRBD1 (6 bases). The CDR3 consists of 14 residues. The germline V gene encodes CDR1 MNHNS and CDR2 SASEGT. The ends were cut back, 6 bases at V and 2 bases at J, with 14 bases in the middle.

In DNA, the CDR3 is TGCAGCTGCGGGAGGAATGAGCAGTTCTTC. Translating gives CSCGRNEQFF. The rearrangement joins TRBV29-1 to TRBJ2-1, with TRBD2 identical over 8 bases. The J segment lost 7 bases and the V segment lost 8 bases, leaving 1 base of the junction unmatched. The CDR3 has 10 residues. CDR1 and CDR2 from the germline V gene are SQVTM and ANQGSEA.

This clonotype was detected ten times or more. The CDR3 sequence is CASSWDDSSYNSPLHF. The CDR3 DNA reads TGTGCCAGCAGCTGGGATGATAGCTCCTATAATTCACCCCTCCACTTT. The chain employs TRBV7-3 and TRBJ1-6; no reliable D call. The CDR3 runs to 16 residues. Trimming left V 4 bases short and J 0 bases short, with 10 bases between. CDR1 is SGHTA, CDR2 FQGTGA, per germline.

The sample holds many counts of this clonotype. The J gene is TRBJ2-1, the V gene TRBV11-2; either TRBD1 or TRBD2 may fit D (5 bases each). Looked up from germline, CDR1 is SGHAT and CDR2 is FQNNGV. V lost 5 bases and J 4 bases, leaving 9 bases between the germline ends. The CDR3 contains 13 residues. CDR3 coding DNA: TGTGCCAGCAGCCCGGGACGTTACAATGAGCAGTTCTTC. Translating it yields CASSPGRYNEQFF.

This clonotype was picked up many times. The V gene is TRBV6-5, the J gene TRBJ1-4, with unresolved D. Trimming took off 0 bases at V and 0 bases at J, with 17 bases between the two ends. The CDR3 is made up of 19 amino acids. Germline V CDR1 and CDR2: MNHEY, SVGAGI. The CDR3 loop reads CASSYSRQINFATNEKLFF. The CDR3 DNA reads TGTGCCAGCAGTTACTCGCGGCAAATCAATTTTGCAACTAATGAAAAACTGTTTTTT.

This clonotype appeared many times. The chain employs TRBV10-3 and TRBJ1-1; possible D gene TRBD1, 5 bases. The CDR3 totals 14 residues. CDR1 and CDR2 from the germline V gene are ENHRY and SYGVKD. Trimming left V 4 bases short and J 7 bases short, with 16 bases between. The CDR3 coding sequence is TGTGCCATCAGTGTCGCAGGGTTGGCAGGTGAAGCTTTCTTT. As protein: CAISVAGLAGEAFF.

This clonotype was counted ten times or more. The V call is TRBV9, the J call TRBJ2-1; possible D gene TRBD2, 5 bases. Per germline, CDR1 SGDLS and CDR2 YYNGEE. The V end was cut by 0 bases, the J end by 1 base, with 8 bases between. This CDR3 has 15 amino acids. DNA of the CDR3: TGTGCCAGCAGCGTAGGGACTCGTTCCTACAATGAGCAGTTCTTC. Its translation: CASSVGTRSYNEQFF. Looking up the rest from reference TRBV9 and TRBJ2-1 gives the full variable domain: DSGVTQTPKHLITATGQRVTLRCSPRSGDLSVYWYQQSLDQGLQFLIQYYNGEERAKGNILERFSAQQFPDLHSELNLSSLELGDSALYFCASSVGTRSYNEQFFGPGTRLTVL.

This clonotype has ten or more counts. V usage is TRBV20-1 and J usage is TRBJ1-6; 8 nucleotides agree with TRBD1. V gave up 6 bases and J gave up 9 bases; unmatched junction bases: 7. CDR3 length: 13 amino acids. CDR1 is DFQATT and CDR2 is SNEGSKA in the germline V gene (reference sequence). CDR3 residues: CSAPPGGGSPLHF. CDR3 nucleotide sequence: TGCAGTGCCCCGCCAGGGGGCGGTTCACCCCTCCACTTT.

There are many counts of this clonotype. The chain couples TRBV19 to TRBJ1-1; D may be TRBD1 (6 bases). Germline V gives CDR1 LNHDA, CDR2 SQIVND (reference sequence). The V and J ends lost 5 bases and 12 bases respectively, with 19 bases between them. The CDR3 is 13 residues long. This CDR3 reads CASSEDRGLRPFF. The CDR3, as DNA: TGTGCCAGTAGTGAGGACAGAGGTCTGAGGCCTTTCTTT.

This clonotype was seen ten or more times. This sequence joins TRBV28 and TRBJ1-5; 8 bases are shared with TRBD1. CDR3 length: 16 residues. Trimming took 5 bases from V and 5 from J; bases not matched to a gene: 11. Germline V gene lookup returns CDR1 MDHEN and CDR2 SYDVKM. CDR3 coding DNA: TGTGCCAGCAGTCCCCCTCCGGGACAGGATGATCAGCCCCAGCATTTT. It specifies CASSPPPGQDDQPQHF.

This clonotype was counted many times. This chain joins TRBV5-1 and TRBJ2-7; D tentatively reads TRBD1 or TRBD2 (5 bases each). V lost 3 bases and J 0 bases, leaving 7 bases between the germline ends. Per germline, CDR1 SGHRS and CDR2 YFSETQ. The CDR3 runs 13 residues. CDR3 in DNA: TGCGCCAGCAGCTGGGACGGCTCCTACGAGCAGTACTTC. Translation gives CASSWDGSYEQYF. Combining the CDR3 with reference TRBV5-1 and TRBJ2-7 gives the whole variable domain KAGVTQTPRYLIKTRGQQVTLSCSPISGHRSVSWYQQTPGQGLQFLFEYFSETQRNKGNFPGRFSGRQFSNSRSEMNVSTLELGDSALYLCASSWDGSYEQYFGPGTRLTVT.

This clonotype was observed at least ten times. The junction differs from germline at one of its ends, possibly a read error. The rearrangement joins TRBV7-2 to TRBJ2-1; 10 bases fit TRBD2. The CDR3 totals 14 residues. The V gene's germline CDR1 is SGHTA and CDR2 FQGNSA. CDR3 in amino acids: CASSLANPSGGWAF. The CDR3 DNA sequence: TGTGCCAGCAGCTTAGCGAATCCTAGCGGGGGCTGGGCATTC. The full variable domain, rest sourced from reference TRBV7-2 and TRBJ2-1, is GAGVSQSPSNKVTEKGKDVELRCDPISGHTALYWYRQSLGQGLEFLIYFQGNSAPDKSGLPSDRFSAERTGGSVSTLTIQRTQQEDSAVYLCASSLANPSGGWAFGPGTRLTVL.

This clonotype was recorded many times. V and J are TRBV11-2 and TRBJ2-2; tentative D call: TRBD2 (7 bases). Trimming removed 6 bases from V and 1 base from J, with 15 bases in between. Germline V CDR1 and CDR2: SGHAT, FQNNGV. This CDR3 contains 16 residues. CDR3 residues: CASRGGAGMNTGELFF. The CDR3 region has the DNA TGTGCCAGCAGAGGGGGAGCGGGGATGAACACCGGGGAGCTGTTTTTT.

This clonotype was seen at least ten times. This chain's CDR3 is CASSYRPAEGAYNEQFF. For the CDR3, the DNA is TGTGCCAGCAGCTATCGACCGGCGGAAGGGGCCTACAATGAGCAGTTCTTC. This sequence joins TRBV27 and TRBJ2-1; a possible D gene is TRBD1 (5 bases). The V end was cut by 6 bases, the J end by 2 bases, with 20 bases between. This CDR3 spans 17 amino acids. Germline CDR1 MNHEY, CDR2 SMNVEV (reference sequence).

Sample share makes this clonotype medium-sized. The chain uses TRBV29-1 and TRBJ2-5; D remains unclear. Per germline, CDR1 SQVTM and CDR2 ANQGSEA. The V end was cut by 7 bases, the J end by 3 bases, with 9 bases between. The length of the CDR3 is 11 residues. The CDR3 reads CSGNSKETQYF. CDR3 in DNA: TGCAGCGGGAATTCGAAAGAGACCCAGTACTTC.

This clonotype was seen at least ten times. The chain is built from TRBV6-6 and TRBJ1-2; D not certain. The CDR3 covers 12 residues. V lost 5 bases and J 4 bases, leaving 8 bases between the germline ends. Germline lookup yields CDR1 MNHNY and CDR2 SVGAGI (reference sequence). In DNA, the CDR3 is TGTGCCAGCAGTCCGGCCACCTATGGCTACACCTTC. This translates into CASSPATYGYTF.

The CDR3: CSASSPGGDSNQPQHF. The CDR3 DNA follows: TGCAGTGCTAGCTCTCCGGGTGGGGATAGCAATCAGCCCCAGCATTTT. The V and J genes are TRBV20-1 and TRBJ1-5; D remains unclear. Germline lookup yields CDR1 DFQATT and CDR2 SNEGSKA (reference sequence). Trimming took 3 bases from V and 0 from J, leaving 15 bases between them. CDR3 length equals 16 residues.

This clonotype was found many times. The J gene is TRBJ2-3, the V gene TRBV20-1, with a weak D call TRBD2 (5 bases). The CDR3 is 12 amino acids. Trimming cost V 3 bases and J 5 bases, with 9 bases left between them. CDR1 is DFQATT and CDR2 is SNEGSKA in the germline V gene (reference sequence). The CDR3 DNA is TGCAGTGCTAGGGCTAGCCGAGATACGCAGTATTTT. Amino acids: CSARASRDTQYF.

This clonotype was recorded many times. The chain couples TRBV20-1 to TRBJ1-2; 9 bases match TRBD1. The CDR3 is made up of 12 amino acids. The trim removed 6 bases at V and 7 bases at J, leaving 6 bases unmatched. Germline assignment: CDR1 DFQATT and CDR2 SNEGSKA (reference sequence). CDR3 loop: CSALQGASGYTF. DNA of the CDR3: TGCAGTGCCCTACAGGGGGCGAGTGGCTACACCTTC.

In its sample, this clonotype was seen many times. The V call is TRBV7-9, the J call TRBJ2-6; D gene uncertain. CDR3 length: 17 residues. Trimming removed 0 bases from V and 2 bases from J, with 11 bases in between. Germline CDR1 and CDR2: SEHNR and FQNEAQ (reference sequence). CDR3 sequence reads: CASSLAYQTTGANVLTF. CDR3 nucleotide sequence: TGTGCCAGCAGCTTAGCTTATCAGACCACTGGGGCCAACGTCCTGACTTTC. Filled out from reference TRBV7-9 and TRBJ2-6, the complete variable domain reads DTGVSQNPRHKITKRGQNVTFRCDPISEHNRLYWYRQTLGQGPEFLTYFQNEAQLEKSRLLSDRFSAERPKGSFSTLEIQRTEQGDSAMYLCASSLAYQTTGANVLTFGAGSRLTVL.

This clonotype has ten or more counts. The CDR3, as DNA: TGTGCCAGCAGCTTAGATCGGGGAGGGAAGACCCAGTACTTC. Protein product: CASSLDRGGKTQYF. The chain employs TRBV7-2 and TRBJ2-5, with 7 positions matching TRBD2. Germline-derived CDR1 and CDR2 are SGHTA and FQGNSA. CDR3 size: 14 residues. The J segment lost 6 bases and the V segment lost 1 base, leaving 5 bases of the junction unmatched.

This clonotype was picked up many times. The rearrangement links TRBV5-4 to TRBJ1-2; D remains ambiguous. The V and J ends lost 5 bases and 8 bases respectively, with 13 bases between them. Germline-derived CDR1 and CDR2 are SGHNT and YYREEE (reference sequence). The CDR3 has 12 residues. In nucleotides, the CDR3 is TGTGCCAGCAGTTCGGCCTCCCTAGGCTACACCTTC. Protein: CASSSASLGYTF.

This clonotype is labeled as medium-sized. The genes are TRBV12-3 or TRBV12-4 and TRBJ2-2; D not certain. The ends were cut back, 7 bases at V and 2 bases at J, with 5 bases in the middle. This CDR3 region has 12 residues. The CDR3 DNA is TGTGCCAGCACCCCCAACACCGGGGAGCTGTTTTTT. This translates into CASTPNTGELFF.

This clonotype was seen repeatedly, ten times or more. The J gene is TRBJ2-3, the V gene TRBV5-1, with D possibly being TRBD1 (5 bases). This CDR3 contains 15 residues. V shed 2 bases and J shed 4 bases, with 14 bases lying between them. Germline CDR1 SGHRS, CDR2 YFSETQ. CDR3 protein: CASSFDSPSPDTQYF. The CDR3 nucleotides are TGCGCCAGCAGCTTCGACAGCCCTTCTCCAGATACGCAGTATTTT.

This clonotype appeared many times. This chain uses TRBV7-8 with TRBJ2-7, with 7 nucleotides matching TRBD2. Germline V gives CDR1 SGHVS, CDR2 FQNEAQ. There are 12 residues in the CDR3. For the CDR3, the DNA is TGTGCCAGCAGCCTAGCGGCAAACGAGCAGTACGTC. The encoded protein is CASSLAANEQYV.

At least ten counts were recorded for this clonotype. DNA for the CDR3: TGTGCCAGCCATACCGGGACGGGGAACACTGAAGCTTTCTTT. Translating gives CASHTGTGNTEAFF. The chain recombines TRBV6-5 with TRBJ1-1; D might be TRBD1 (5 bases). The CDR3 loop spans 14 amino acids. The germline V and J ends were trimmed by 8 bases and 1 base, with 14 bases remaining between them. Per the germline V gene, CDR1 is MNHEY and CDR2 is SVGAGI.